One and the same sample provided the 14 T cell receptor beta chains below, sequenced in a study of vaccination effects on CD4 cells after COVID-19. Antigens for these TCRs are unknown. Method: immunoSEQ multiplex PCR; TCRdb's copy keeps in-frame clones and lacks some. Found here are more than 20,000 clones, roughly 74% of them singletons; the top ten hold less than 3.5%. Expansion of antigen-specific CD4+ T cells with viral peptide pools was carried out by the ViraFEST assay before sequencing. Following culture for about ten days, CD4+ T cells were isolated. Having tested negative for nucleocapsid antibodies, the vaccine recipients showed no prior SARS-CoV-2 infection. The sequences come from CD4+ T cells from PBMCs cultured with SARS-CoV-2 spike peptides, collected before COVID-19 vaccination. The receptors stem from a human donor who received a COVID-19 vaccine.

This chain uses TRBV23-1 with TRBJ2-1; D unresolved. TRBV23-1 carries the ORF label, with uncertain function. This CDR3 comprises 17 residues. V lost 2 bases, J lost 6 bases, and 20 bases lay in between. The CDR3: CASSQGRGGRGINEQFF. DNA of the CDR3: TGCGCCAGCAGTCAAGGACGTGGCGGTCGCGGAATCAATGAGCAGTTCTTC.

This rearrangement joins TRBV7-2 to TRBJ1-1; D remains ambiguous. CDR1 is SGHTA and CDR2 is FQGNSA in the germline V gene. Trimming cost V 0 bases and J 6 bases, with 11 bases left between them. The CDR3 runs 14 residues. CDR3 protein: CASSLALLGAEAFF. The CDR3 bases are TGTGCCAGCAGCTTAGCGCTGTTGGGCGCTGAAGCTTTCTTT. The entire variable domain, with the rest obtained from reference TRBV7-2 and TRBJ1-1, is as follows: GAGVSQSPSNKVTEKGKDVELRCDPISGHTALYWYRQSLGQGLEFLIYFQGNSAPDKSGLPSDRFSAERTGGSVSTLTIQRTQQEDSAVYLCASSLALLGAEAFFGQGTRLTVV.

The chain combines TRBV14 with TRBJ2-1; TRBD2 agrees at 9 bases. The CDR3 loop spans 16 amino acids. Looked up from germline, CDR1 is SGHDN and CDR2 is FVKESK. V was clipped by 4 bases and J by 4 bases; unmatched bases: 8. The CDR3 DNA is TGTGCCAGCAGCCCCTTAGGTAGCGGGGGTTACAATGAGCAGTTCTTC. Translation: CASSPLGSGGYNEQFF.

The genes are TRBV6-1 and TRBJ2-1, with TRBD2 as a possible D gene (7 bases). The ends were cut back, 0 bases at V and 4 bases at J, with 10 bases in the middle. Per the germline V gene, CDR1 is MNHNS and CDR2 is SASEGT. CDR3 length: 15 amino acids. The CDR3 loop reads CASSEAGGPYNEQFF. DNA for the CDR3: TGTGCCAGCAGTGAAGCGGGGGGGCCTTACAATGAGCAGTTCTTC.

The chain has TRBV4-2 and TRBJ2-5; 9 bases align to TRBD2. This CDR3 is 16 amino acids long. CDR1 and CDR2 from the germline V gene are LGHNA and YNFKEQ. V was pared by 1 base and J by 5 bases, with 8 bases of the junction left unmatched. In nucleotides, the CDR3 is TGTGCCAGCAGCCAAGGTTCAGCGGGGGGTGAGGAGACCCAGTACTTC. Encoded protein: CASSQGSAGGEETQYF.

This chain links TRBV10-3 with TRBJ2-3; 10 bases fit TRBD1. Germline V gene sequence: CDR1 ENHRY, CDR2 SYGVKD. The CDR3 has 19 amino acids. Trimming took 3 bases from V and 6 from J; bases not matched to a gene: 18. The CDR3: CAISERDRGVPRHTDTQYF. In nucleotides, the CDR3 is TGTGCCATCAGTGAAAGGGACAGGGGAGTCCCAAGGCACACGGATACGCAGTATTTT.

This clone occurred a few times. This sequence joins TRBV6-2 or TRBV6-3 and TRBJ1-5; no firm D call. Between the trimmed V and J ends, which lost 0 bases and 7 bases, there was a span of 13 bases. This CDR3 comprises 15 residues. Germline assignment: CDR1 MNHEY and CDR2 SVGEGT. DNA for the CDR3: TGTGCCAGCAGTTACTCGTCGGGTCTTGAGCAGCCCCAGCATTTT. The encoded protein is CASSYSSGLEQPQHF.

This clone has only one observation. This sequence joins TRBV5-1 and TRBJ2-3, with a weak D call TRBD2 (6 bases). Trimming cost V 3 bases and J 3 bases, with 11 bases left between them. Germline V gene sequence: CDR1 SGHRS, CDR2 YFSETQ. This CDR3 has 14 amino acids. The DNA for the CDR3 is TGCGCCAGCAGCTCCCTAGCGTGGACAGATACGCAGTATTTT. It encodes CASSSLAWTDTQYF.

This chain connects TRBV2 to TRBJ2-7; D remains ambiguous. Germline V gene lookup returns CDR1 SNHLY and CDR2 FYNNEI. The CDR3 extends over 13 amino acids. Trimming pared 8 bases from V and 6 bases from J, leaving 17 bases between. The CDR3 reads CASSIRQSGEQYF. The CDR3 region has the DNA TGTGCCAGCTCTATCCGGCAGTCCGGCGAGCAGTACTTC.

This chain joins TRBV7-9 and TRBJ1-2, with TRBD1 as a possible D gene (5 bases). Trimming removed 0 bases at V and 8 bases at J, with 13 bases between. The CDR3 runs to 14 residues. CDR1 is SEHNR, CDR2 FQNEAQ, per germline (reference sequence). Written as DNA, the CDR3 is TGTGCCAGCAGCTTAGCGCGGGGCAACGCCGGCTACACCTTC. Protein sequence: CASSLARGNAGYTF.

Only a few counts were recorded for this clone. V usage is TRBV6-4 and J usage is TRBJ2-1; 7 bases match TRBD2. The CDR3 is 13 residues long. V lost 3 bases to trimming and J lost 5 bases; unmatched junction nucleotides: 1. Germline CDR1 MRHNA, CDR2 SNTAGT. The CDR3 is CASSEREHNEQFF. In nucleotides, the CDR3 is TGTGCCAGCAGTGAGCGGGAGCACAATGAGCAGTTCTTC.

This sequence joins TRBV6-5 and TRBJ1-6; 9 nucleotides align to TRBD1. This CDR3 has 15 amino acids. Trimming took 6 bases from V and 6 from J; bases not matched to a gene: 6. The V gene's germline CDR1 is MNHEY and CDR2 SVGAGI. The CDR3 DNA reads as TGTGCCAGCAGCGCGGACAGGGGCGGTAATTCACCCCTCCACTTT. Amino acid sequence: CASSADRGGNSPLHF.

The chain couples TRBV5-1 to TRBJ2-1, with 8 bases matching TRBD2. The CDR3 totals 15 residues. Trimming took 4 bases from V and 5 from J; bases not matched to a gene: 8. Germline V lookup: CDR1 SGHRS, CDR2 YFSETQ. CDR3 nucleotide sequence: TGCGCCAGCAGCCCCGGGGGCGGGAGGCACAATGAGCAGTTCTTC. As protein: CASSPGGGRHNEQFF.

The chain recombines TRBV11-2 with TRBJ1-2, with 12 positions matching TRBD1. V was clipped by 0 bases and J by 1 base; unmatched bases: 9. CDR3 length equals 19 residues. The germline V gene encodes CDR1 SGHAT and CDR2 FQNNGV. The CDR3 DNA sequence: TGTGCCAGCAGCTTAGACGGTGGGACAGGGGGCCACCGTAACTATGGCTACACCTTC. Translating it yields CASSLDGGTGGHRNYGYTF.